This entry describes one T cell receptor (beta chain). TCRdb re-derived calls from the 5' RACE reads in MiXCR, one entry per CDR3 protein. Altogether hundreds of thousands of distinct CDR3 sequences are present, around 6.6% being singletons, with the ten largest covering roughly 3.7%. After removal of 0 bases from V and 5 bases from J, the junction contained 9 bases not matched to a gene. Germline-derived CDR1 and CDR2 are KGHSH and LQKENI. The CDR3 has 17 amino acids. The sample comes from a study of identical twins. A further study also used this sample, focusing on yellow fever vaccine responses in identical twins.

The chain couples TRBV18 to TRBJ2-3; 9 bases are a match to TRBD1. The sequence was obtained from a woman in her late teens or twenties in good health. The sequencing input was memory (CD45RO+) T cells sorted from blood. This chain's CDR3 is CASSPPKTGGEVDTQYF. CDR3 coding DNA: TGTGCCAGCTCACCACCGAAAACAGGGGGCGAGGTAGATACGCAGTATTTT. Combining the CDR3 with reference TRBV18 and TRBJ2-3 gives the whole variable domain NAGVMQNPRHLVRRRGQEARLRCSPMKGHSHVYWYRQLPEEGLKFMVYLQKENIIDESGMPKERFSAEFPKEGPSILRIQQVVRGDSAAYFCASSPPKTGGEVDTQYFGPGTRLTVL.